The following is a T cell receptor (beta chain) sequence with its context. The CDR3 is 14 residues long. Germline trimming cut 6 bases from V and 4 bases from J; bases unmatched to any gene: 3. Germline loops: CDR1 MGHRA, CDR2 YSYEKL. The TCR beta repertoire was assessed by survey-level immunoSEQ sequencing. The repertoire was sequenced with immunoSEQ multiplex PCR; TCRdb's copy has only in-frame clones and lacks some. The sample has 55,000 to 70,000 clones; just under 95% are singletons. The gene calls are TRBV4-1 and TRBJ2-1, with 10 bases identical to TRBD1. The TCR comes from a middle-aged man with rheumatoid arthritis. The sample consisted of PBMCs. The DNA for the CDR3 is TGCGCCAGCAGGCGGACAGGGGGGTACAATGAGCAGTTCTTC. Protein product: CASRRTGGYNEQFF.